This T cell receptor beta chain was sequenced during a study of T cell responses to AZD1222 COVID-19 vaccine. Worth noting for this clone: Its matching antigen is unknown.

Second-dose intervals near 4 or 12 weeks were combined. Study conclusions and caveats: Just five or six AZD1222 recipients were seropositive at baseline. The donor group comprised mostly white British people and more females; the analysis possibly underestimated clonal diversity. Spike-specific TCR breadth and depth both grew after two AZD1222 doses.

Some clones are missing from TCRdb's copy, which holds only in-frame ones; the method was immunoSEQ multiplex PCR. Here the sample spans 45,000 to 50,000 clones, 70% to 90% being singletons. This receptor was obtained from an adult who received the AZD1222 COVID-19 vaccine. The sample in question was peripheral blood, obtained 28 days after the second AZD1222 dose.

In DNA form, the CDR3 reads TGTGCCAGCAGTGAGGGGTGGGAGCAGTACTTC. It translates to CASSEGWEQYF. The rearrangement uses TRBV2 and TRBJ2-7; D ambiguous. Germline CDR1 reads SNHLY; CDR2 reads FYNNEI. The length of the CDR3 is 11 residues. Trimming took 3 bases from V and 7 from J, leaving 7 bases between them.